What follows are 12 T cell receptor beta chains derived from one specimen sequenced in a study of CD8+CD57+ T cells in acquired aplastic anemia. CDR3 and TCR beta VDJ profiling relied on genomic DNA as the template. TCRdb fed the reads into MiXCR, producing one record per CDR3 protein. The sample shows about 110,000 distinct CDR3 sequences, less than 65% of them seen only once. The sample was sorted CD4+, CD8+, or CD8+CD57+ T cells (not recorded which) from PBMCs. The receptors here all came from a human donor in good health, serving as a control.

Of note for this clonotype: Because it lacks the conserved phenylalanine or tryptophan at the end, this CDR3 is likely a read error. The chain recombines TRBV19 with TRBJ2-7; D perhaps matches TRBD1 (6 bases). CDR1 LNHDA and CDR2 SQIVND come from the germline V gene (reference sequence). The CDR3 spans 14 residues. The ends were cut back, 7 bases at V and 2 bases at J, with 15 bases in the middle. CDR3 sequence reads: CASKVRGGAYEQYL. The CDR3 nucleotides are TGTGCCAGTAAGGTCCGAGGGGGTGCCTACGAGCAGTACCTC.

Note on this clonotype: Mismatch with germline at one junction end may stem from a read error. J is TRBJ1-3 and V is TRBV2; D perhaps matches TRBD1 (6 bases). CDR1 and CDR2 (germline): SNHLY, FYNNEI. This CDR3 is built from 14 residues. Written as DNA, the CDR3 is TGTGCCAGCAGCATGACAGGCTCTGGAGACACCATATATTTT. This sequence encodes CASSMTGSGDTIYF. The variable domain in full, completed from reference TRBV2 and TRBJ1-3, reads EPEVTQTPSHQVTQMGQEVILRCVPISNHLYFYWYRQILGQKVEFLVSFYNNEISEKSEIFDDQFSVERPDGSNFTLKIRSTKLEDSAMYFCASSMTGSGDTIYFGEGSWLTVV.

The chain employs TRBV2 and TRBJ1-1; perhaps TRBD1 as D (5 bases). The V and J ends lost 3 bases and 1 base respectively, with 12 bases between them. CDR1 SNHLY and CDR2 FYNNEI come from the germline V gene. The CDR3 has 15 residues. The CDR3 DNA sequence: TGTGCCAGCAGTGATCAGGGCGAGGGGAACACTGAAGCTTTCTTT. It encodes CASSDQGEGNTEAFF.

This clonotype occurred many times. This chain uses TRBV6-5 with TRBJ1-1; 7 bases fit TRBD1. Looked up from germline, CDR1 is MNHEY and CDR2 is SVGAGI. The CDR3 sequence is 12 residues long. V lost 2 bases and J lost 11; bases outside the gene matches: 5. The chain's CDR3 is CASSYEGALAFF. The CDR3, as DNA: TGTGCCAGCAGTTACGAGGGGGCATTGGCTTTCTTT.

The chain combines TRBV11-1 with TRBJ2-3, with TRBD2 matching 9 bases. From germline, CDR1 is SGHAT and CDR2 FQDESV (reference sequence). V shed 4 bases, J shed 0 bases, and the junction held 8 bases outside the gene matches. This CDR3 region has 17 residues. The CDR3: CASSYRLAASSTDTQYF. In nucleotides, the CDR3 is TGTGCCAGCAGCTACCGACTAGCGGCATCTAGCACAGATACGCAGTATTTT. Using reference TRBV11-1 and TRBJ2-3 for the parts outside the CDR3, the full variable domain is EAEVAQSPRYKITEKSQAVAFWCDPISGHATLYWYRQILGQGPELLVQFQDESVVDDSQLPKDRFSAERLKGVDSTLKIQPAELGDSAMYLCASSYRLAASSTDTQYFGPGTRLTVL.

This clonotype was observed a handful of times. With a much larger clone just one base away, this may be a read error. J is TRBJ2-3 and V is TRBV9; D not resolved. The germline V gene encodes CDR1 SGDLS and CDR2 YYNGEE. This CDR3 is built from 14 residues. Trimming removed 0 bases from V and 8 bases from J, with 13 bases in between. The CDR3 loop reads CASSVGIGQGTQYF. Written as DNA, the CDR3 is TGTGCCAGCAGCGTAGGAATAGGGCAAGGTACGCAGTATTTT.

V and J are TRBV10-3 and TRBJ2-1; the D gene is possibly TRBD2 (6 bases). Looked up from germline, CDR1 is ENHRY and CDR2 is SYGVKD. Trimming stripped 7 bases from V and 1 base from J, with 14 bases between. The CDR3 totals 15 residues. CDR3 nucleotides: TGTGCCATCACTGATGCGGGAAGGTCCTACAATGAGCAGTTCTTC. Its translation: CAITDAGRSYNEQFF.

The chain joins TRBV10-3 to TRBJ1-2; no definite D call. The CDR3 sequence is 13 residues long. Germline V CDR1 and CDR2: ENHRY, SYGVKD. Trimming took 0 bases from V and 7 from J, leaving 9 bases between them. The chain's CDR3 is CAISESTGVGYTF. CDR3 coding DNA: TGTGCCATCAGTGAGTCGACCGGGGTTGGCTACACCTTC.

This clonotype appeared a few times. This chain connects TRBV19 to TRBJ1-6; tentative D call: TRBD1 (5 bases). V dropped 6 bases and J dropped 10 bases, with 10 bases sitting between them. This CDR3 contains 12 residues. Germline CDR1 LNHDA, CDR2 SQIVND (reference sequence). CDR3 nucleotide sequence: TGTGCCAGTAGAGAGGGGTACTCACCCCTCCACTTT. Translating it yields CASREGYSPLHF. Together with reference TRBV19 and TRBJ1-6, the CDR3 gives the full variable domain: DGGITQSPKYLFRKEGQNVTLSCEQNLNHDAMYWYRQDPGQGLRLIYYSQIVNDFQKGDIAEGYSVSREKKESFPLTVTSAQKNPTAFYLCASREGYSPLHFGNGTRLTVT.

The chain joins TRBV7-6 to TRBJ2-5, with TRBD2 identical over 15 bases. V gave up 0 bases and J gave up 1 base; unmatched junction bases: 6. Per germline, CDR1 SGHVS and CDR2 FNYEAQ. The CDR3 contains 19 residues. As DNA, the CDR3 is TGTGCCAGCAGCTTAGCCGGGACTAGCGGGGGGCCCCCCCAAGAGACCCAGTACTTC. Translating gives CASSLAGTSGGPPQETQYF.

The count of this clonotype is one. V and J are TRBV29-1 and TRBJ1-2; TRBD1 matches at 9 bases. Germline CDR1 SQVTM, CDR2 ANQGSEA. V shed 4 bases and J 8 bases; nucleotides not matched to a gene: 8. This CDR3 is built from 13 residues. As DNA, the CDR3 is TGCAGCGTTGTGGGACAGGGTAGAAGGGGCTACACCTTC. It specifies CSVVGQGRRGYTF.

This clonotype was detected ten times or more. The V call is TRBV10-3, the J call TRBJ1-2, with D possibly TRBD1 on 5 matching bases. Trimming shortened V by 0 bases and J by 2 bases, and 7 bases separated the two germline ends. This CDR3 has 14 residues. Germline CDR1 ENHRY, CDR2 SYGVKD. The CDR3 loop reads CAISESAGNYGYTF. CDR3 coding DNA: TGTGCCATCAGTGAGTCCGCAGGGAACTATGGCTACACCTTC.